The sequence of this T cell receptor (beta chain) was determined in a study of blood T cell repertoires in COVID-19. The overall study: T cells, B-cell-depleted T cells, or PBMCs provided the cDNA or gDNA that served as material.

Profiled with immunoSEQ multiplex PCR; TCRdb holds only in-frame clones, not every one. The table includes about 240,000 clones, roughly nine tenths detected once. The V and J ends lost 5 bases and 8 bases, in that order; junction bases with no gene match: 17. In germline, CDR1 is SGHRS, CDR2 YFSETQ. There are 16 residues in the CDR3. The receptor was derived from a man in his 60s with acute or convalescent COVID-19. Sequenced: peripheral blood. The V call is TRBV5-1, the J call TRBJ1-2; 8 bases are shared with TRBD1. In DNA form, the CDR3 reads TGCGCCAGCAGGCTATTAGGACAGGGCAGAGTCGAAGGCTACACCTTC. Its translation: CASRLLGQGRVEGYTF.